This T cell receptor (beta chain) was sequenced in a study of blood T cells in healthy people across ages. Notes on this clonotype: A read error is possible here, since a much larger clone lies one base away.

V gave up 9 bases and J gave up 7 bases, with 31 bases separating them. CDR3 length equals 17 residues. Germline V gene sequence: CDR1 SNHLY, CDR2 FYNNEI. A second roughly 7 to 11 cycle PCR used barcoded and J-beta primers. Each CDR3 protein is one row after TCRdb ran MiXCR on the 5' RACE reads. This table has hundreds of thousands of distinct CDR3 sequences, about 28% appearing once. This chain uses TRBV2 with TRBJ2-7; possible D gene TRBD1, 5 bases. The sequence derives from a woman at least 80 years old in good health. The sequenced sample consisted of blood. This chain's CDR3 is CASSQGPPGRGGNEQYF. The CDR3 nucleotides read TGTGCCAGTTCCCAGGGCCCTCCGGGCCGTGGCGGTAATGAGCAGTACTTC.